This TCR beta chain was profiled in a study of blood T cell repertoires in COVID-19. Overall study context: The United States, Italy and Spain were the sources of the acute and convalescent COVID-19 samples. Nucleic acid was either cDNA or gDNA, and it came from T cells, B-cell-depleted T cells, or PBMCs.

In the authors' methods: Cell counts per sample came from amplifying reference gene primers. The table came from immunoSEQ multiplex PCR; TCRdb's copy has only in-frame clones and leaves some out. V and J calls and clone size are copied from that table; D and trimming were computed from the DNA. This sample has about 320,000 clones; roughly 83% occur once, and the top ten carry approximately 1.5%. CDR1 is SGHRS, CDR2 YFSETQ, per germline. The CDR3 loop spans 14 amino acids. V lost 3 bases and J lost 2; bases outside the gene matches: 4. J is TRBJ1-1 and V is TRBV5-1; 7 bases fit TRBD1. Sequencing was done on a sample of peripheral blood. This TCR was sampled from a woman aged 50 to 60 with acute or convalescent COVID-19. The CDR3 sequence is CASSSGTANTEAFF. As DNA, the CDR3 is TGCGCCAGCAGCTCCGGGACAGCTAACACTGAAGCTTTCTTT.